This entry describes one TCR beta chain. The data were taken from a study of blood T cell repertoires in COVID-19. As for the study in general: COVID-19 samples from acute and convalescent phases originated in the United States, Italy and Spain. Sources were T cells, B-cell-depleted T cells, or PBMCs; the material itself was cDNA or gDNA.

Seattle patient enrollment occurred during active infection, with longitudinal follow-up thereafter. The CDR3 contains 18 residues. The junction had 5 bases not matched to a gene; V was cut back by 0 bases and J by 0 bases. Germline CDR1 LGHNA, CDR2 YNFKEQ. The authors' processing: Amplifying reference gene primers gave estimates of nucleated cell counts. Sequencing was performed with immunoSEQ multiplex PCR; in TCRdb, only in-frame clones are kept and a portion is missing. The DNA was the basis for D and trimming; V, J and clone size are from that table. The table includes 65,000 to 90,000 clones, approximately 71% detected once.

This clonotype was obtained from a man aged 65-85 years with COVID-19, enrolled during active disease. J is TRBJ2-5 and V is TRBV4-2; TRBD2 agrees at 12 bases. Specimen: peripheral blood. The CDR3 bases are TGTGCCAGCAGCCAAGACCCAGGACTAGCGGGGTACCAAGAGACCCAGTACTTC. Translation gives CASSQDPGLAGYQETQYF.